Each of the 9 T cell receptor beta chains below was sequenced from the same sample in a study of OX40 agonist ivuxolimab in advanced cancers. The protocol was immunoSEQ multiplex PCR, while the TCRdb copy is restricted to in-frame clones and leaves out a portion. In the table there are roughly 62,000 clones, approximately 85% of which are singletons. The specimen comprised CD4+ or CD8+ T cells sorted from blood, sampled in a trial of the OX40 agonist ivuxolimab. These receptors originate from an adult with an advanced solid tumor such as melanoma, head and neck, liver or kidney cancer.

The rearrangement joins TRBV10-3 to TRBJ2-7, with D tentatively TRBD1 (6 bases). There are 13 residues in the CDR3. Germline CDR1 and CDR2: ENHRY and SYGVKD. The V end was cut by 6 bases, the J end by 0 bases, with 9 bases between. The CDR3 here is CAIRPDSSYEQYF. The CDR3 DNA follows: TGTGCCATCAGACCGGACAGCTCCTACGAGCAGTACTTC.

This clone has only one observation. The CDR3 sequence: CASSMGITEGLRNQPQHF. CDR3 nucleotides: TGTGCCAGTAGTATGGGAATTACCGAGGGATTGAGAAATCAGCCCCAGCATTTT. V and J are TRBV19 and TRBJ1-5; no clear D. V was cut by 3 bases and J by 4 bases, with 22 bases left in between. Germline assignment: CDR1 LNHDA and CDR2 SQIVND (reference sequence). There are 18 residues in the CDR3.

The J gene is TRBJ2-7, the V gene TRBV15; TRBD2 matches at 8 bases. The CDR3 loop spans 16 amino acids. After removal of 1 base from V and 5 bases from J, the junction contained 10 bases not matched to a gene. Germline V gene sequence: CDR1 LNHNV, CDR2 YYDKDF (reference sequence). The CDR3 reads CATSRGPGGGQDEQYF. Written as DNA, the CDR3 is TGTGCCACCAGCAGAGGGCCCGGGGGGGGCCAGGACGAGCAGTACTTC.

This clone occurred a few times. V is TRBV4-3 and J is TRBJ2-3; no firm D call. The CDR3 has 16 residues. Germline V gives CDR1 LGHNA, CDR2 YSLEER. Trimming pared 0 bases from V and 0 bases from J, leaving 10 bases between. The CDR3 DNA sequence: TGCGCCAGCAGCCAAGATGAAGGGTTAAGCACAGATACGCAGTATTTT. Translation: CASSQDEGLSTDTQYF.

In this sample, this clone turned up a few times. The genes are TRBV28 and TRBJ2-7; TRBD1 agrees at 8 bases. This CDR3 comprises 14 residues. CDR1 is MDHEN and CDR2 is SYDVKM in the germline V gene. V was pared by 8 bases and J by 5 bases, with 11 bases of the junction left unmatched. The CDR3 coding sequence is TGTGCCAGCGAGAAGGAGGGCAGGGGGCACGAGCAGTACTTC. Its protein product is CASEKEGRGHEQYF.

The CDR3 here is CASSSYPTLAFF. The CDR3 coding sequence is TGTGCCAGCAGCTCCTACCCTACTCTAGCTTTCTTT. V and J are TRBV11-3 and TRBJ1-1; D is unresolved. CDR1 SGHNT and CDR2 YENEEA come from the germline V gene. Trimming took off 4 bases at V and 10 bases at J, with 13 bases between the two ends. The CDR3 runs to 12 residues.

This clone was counted a single time. The chain uses TRBV7-2 and TRBJ2-5; 7 bases agree with TRBD1. The end of the DNA fits TRBJ2-7 better, so the J call may be wrong. Germline V gene data show CDR1 as SGHTA and CDR2 as FQGNSA. The CDR3 covers 14 residues. CDR3 region: CASSYTGAPYEQYF. CDR3 in DNA: TGTGCCAGCAGCTACACAGGGGCCCCCTACGAGCAGTACTTC.

The chain carries TRBV7-6 and TRBJ2-2; D may correspond to TRBD1 or TRBD2 (5 bases each). Germline loops: CDR1 SGHVS, CDR2 FNYEAQ. The V gene lost 4 bases and the J gene lost 1 base, with 13 bases spanning the gap. CDR3 size: 16 residues. The CDR3 sequence: CASSSPGTVNTGELFF. In DNA, the CDR3 is TGTGCCAGCAGCTCTCCCGGGACGGTGAACACCGGGGAGCTGTTTTTT.

V usage is TRBV30 and J usage is TRBJ2-2, with D possibly matching TRBD2 (6 bases). Trimming left V 4 bases short and J 5 bases short, with 14 bases between. CDR3 length equals 14 residues. CDR1 is GTSNPN, CDR2 SVGIG, per germline (reference sequence). CDR3 protein: CAWKGLPGTGELFF. CDR3 DNA sequence: TGTGCCTGGAAGGGACTCCCCGGGACCGGGGAGCTGTTTTTT.